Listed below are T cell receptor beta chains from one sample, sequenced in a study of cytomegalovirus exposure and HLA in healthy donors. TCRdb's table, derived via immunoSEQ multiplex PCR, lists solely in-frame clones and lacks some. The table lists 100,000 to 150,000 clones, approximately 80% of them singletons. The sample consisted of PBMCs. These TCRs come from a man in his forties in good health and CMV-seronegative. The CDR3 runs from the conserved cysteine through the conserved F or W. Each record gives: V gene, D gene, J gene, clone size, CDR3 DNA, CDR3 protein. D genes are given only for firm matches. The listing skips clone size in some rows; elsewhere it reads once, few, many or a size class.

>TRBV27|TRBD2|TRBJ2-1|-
TGTGCCAGCAGACTAGCGGGGGGGAGCCATGAGCAGTTCTTC
CASRLAGGSHEQFF
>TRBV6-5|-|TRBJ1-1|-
TGTGCCAGCAGCGAACAGGGTATGAACACTGAAGCTTTCTTT
CASSEQGMNTEAFF
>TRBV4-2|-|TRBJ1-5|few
TGTGCCAGCAGCCAAGATCGACAAGGGGGTCAGCCCCAGCATTTT
CASSQDRQGGQPQHF
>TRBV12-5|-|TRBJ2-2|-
TGTGCTAGTGGTCGAGACACAAACACCGGGGAGCTGTTTTTT
CASGRDTNTGELFF
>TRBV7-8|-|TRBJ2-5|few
TGTGCCAGCAGCTTATTAGCGGACCAAGAGACCCAGTACTTC
CASSLLADQETQYF
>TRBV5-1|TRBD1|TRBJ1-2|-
TGCGCCAGCAGCTTGGGGCACAGGGGCCTTAACTATGGCTACACCTTC
CASSLGHRGLNYGYTF
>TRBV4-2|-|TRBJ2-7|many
TGTGCCAGCAGCCAGTCCCGGGACTGGACCTACGAGCAGTACTTC
CASSQSRDWTYEQYF
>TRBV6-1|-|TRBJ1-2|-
TGTGCCAGCAGTGACAGTACTAACTATGGCTACACCTTC
CASSDSTNYGYTF
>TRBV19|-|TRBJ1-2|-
TGTGCCAGTAGTACCTCTCTCTATGGCTACACCTTC
CASSTSLYGYTF
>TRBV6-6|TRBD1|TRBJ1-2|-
TGTGCCAGCCTTTCAACCCGGGACAGGATACGCGGCTACACCTTC
CASLSTRDRIRGYTF
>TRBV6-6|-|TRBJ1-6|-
TGTGCCAGCAGCCTCTATAATTCACCCCTCCACTTT
CASSLYNSPLHF